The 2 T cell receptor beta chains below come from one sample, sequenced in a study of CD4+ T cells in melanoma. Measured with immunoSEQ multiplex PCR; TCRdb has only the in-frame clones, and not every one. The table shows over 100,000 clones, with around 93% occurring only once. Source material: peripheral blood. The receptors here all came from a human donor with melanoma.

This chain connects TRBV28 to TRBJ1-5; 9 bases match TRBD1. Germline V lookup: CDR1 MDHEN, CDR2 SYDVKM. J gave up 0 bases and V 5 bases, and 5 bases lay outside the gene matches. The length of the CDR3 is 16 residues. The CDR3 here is CASSNDRGDSNQPQHF. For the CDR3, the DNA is TGTGCCAGCAGTAATGACAGGGGGGATAGCAATCAGCCCCAGCATTTT.

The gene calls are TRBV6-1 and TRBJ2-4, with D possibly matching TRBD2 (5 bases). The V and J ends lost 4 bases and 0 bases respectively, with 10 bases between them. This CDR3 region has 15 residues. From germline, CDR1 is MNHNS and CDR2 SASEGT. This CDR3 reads CASSGTVLAKNIQYF. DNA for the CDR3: TGTGCCAGCAGTGGGACTGTATTAGCCAAAAACATTCAGTACTTC.